The 31 T cell receptor beta chains below were found in one sample sequenced in a study of PD-1 blockade in classical Hodgkin lymphoma. Assay: immunoSEQ multiplex PCR; the TCRdb copy retains only in-frame clones and omits some. The repertoire has some 4,500 clones, under 70% of them found once; the top ten carry around 28%. Time point denoted: cycle 4 day 1 (C4D1), after more than five weeks of nivolumab. Each patient experienced a relapse that followed autologous stem cell transplantation, and brentuximab vedotin exposure varied. Here the sequenced sample was peripheral blood mononuclear cells (PBMCs), taken before the fourth cycle of nivolumab. The receptors derive from a human donor with classical Hodgkin lymphoma.

This clone qualifies as medium-sized (0.01 to 0.1%). The rearrangement links TRBV11-1 to TRBJ2-7, with 10 bases lining up with TRBD2. Germline CDR1 SGHAT, CDR2 FQDESV (reference sequence). This CDR3 contains 16 residues. With V trimmed by 2 bases and J by 1 base, 5 bases remained unmatched. CDR3 in DNA: TGTGCCAGCAGCTTAATGGTAGCGGGGGGATCCTACGAGCAGTACTTC. Protein product: CASSLMVAGGSYEQYF.

The J gene is TRBJ1-2, the V gene TRBV7-8; 10 bases are a match to TRBD1. CDR1 SGHVS and CDR2 FQNEAQ come from the germline V gene. The length of the CDR3 is 16 residues. V was clipped by 4 bases and J by 0 bases; unmatched bases: 5. The CDR3 is CASSSGQGIANYGYTF. The CDR3 region has the DNA TGTGCCAGCAGCTCGGGACAGGGGATAGCTAACTATGGCTACACCTTC.

V gene TRBV27 combines with J gene TRBJ2-7; TRBD2 matches at 7 bases. The CDR3 totals 14 residues. The trim removed 2 bases at V and 7 bases at J, leaving 8 bases unmatched. Germline CDR1 MNHEY, CDR2 SMNVEV (reference sequence). In DNA, the CDR3 is TGTGCCAGCAGTTTAACGGGAGGACGGGGTGAGCAGTACTTC. Its translation: CASSLTGGRGEQYF.

This clone has just a few counts. The V gene is TRBV7-9, the J gene TRBJ1-3; 11 bases agree with TRBD1. CDR1 is SEHNR, CDR2 FQNEAQ, per germline (reference sequence). The CDR3 consists of 18 residues. V lost 6 bases to trimming and J lost 3 bases; unmatched junction nucleotides: 13. The CDR3 spells CASRAWQDRGQSGNTIYF. The CDR3 DNA reads TGTGCCAGCAGAGCATGGCAGGACAGGGGGCAAAGTGGAAACACCATATATTTT.

This clone rates as medium-sized. The J gene is TRBJ2-3, the V gene TRBV19; D is possibly TRBD1 (6 bases). The CDR3 covers 15 residues. Per the germline V gene, CDR1 is LNHDA and CDR2 is SQIVND (reference sequence). Trimming removed 5 bases from V and 5 bases from J, with 17 bases in between. CDR3: CASSPDRSRRDTQYF. The DNA for the CDR3 is TGTGCCAGTAGTCCCGACAGGTCTCGGAGAGATACGCAGTATTTT. The full variable domain, with the rest looked up from reference TRBV19 and TRBJ2-3, is DGGITQSPKYLFRKEGQNVTLSCEQNLNHDAMYWYRQDPGQGLRLIYYSQIVNDFQKGDIAEGYSVSREKKESFPLTVTSAQKNPTAFYLCASSPDRSRRDTQYFGPGTRLTVL.

This clone has more than one count but fewer than ten. The CDR3: CASSDQGYQPQHF. CDR3 nucleotide sequence: TGTGCCAGCAGTGACCAGGGATACCAGCCCCAGCATTTT. J is TRBJ1-5 and V is TRBV6-6; TRBD1 is a possible D gene (5 bases). CDR1 and CDR2 (germline): MNHNY, SVGAGI (reference sequence). The CDR3 extends over 13 amino acids. V was shortened by 5 bases and J by 7 bases, with 12 bases between the two germline ends.

The genes are TRBV29-1 and TRBJ2-1; 9 bases line up with TRBD1. J was trimmed by 1 base and V by 1 base; bases with no gene match: 8. This CDR3 region has 17 residues. Germline V gives CDR1 SQVTM, CDR2 ANQGSEA. CDR3 loop: CSVEGGRQGVSYNEQFF. CDR3 sequence (DNA): TGCAGCGTTGAAGGAGGACGACAGGGGGTGTCCTACAATGAGCAGTTCTTC.

This chain connects TRBV10-3 to TRBJ1-6; D gene uncertain. With 2 bases removed from V and 3 bases from J, the gap between germline ends came to 8 bases. This CDR3 has 15 amino acids. Germline V lookup: CDR1 ENHRY, CDR2 SYGVKD. CDR3 DNA: TGTGCCATCAGTGAGAAGGACTTCTATAATTCACCCCTCCACTTT. It codes for CAISEKDFYNSPLHF.

In its sample, this clone ranks as medium-sized. In DNA, the CDR3 is TGTGCCAGCAGAGGGACTAGCGGGAGGTACGAGCAGTACTTC. Encoded protein: CASRGTSGRYEQYF. This chain joins TRBV11-2 and TRBJ2-7, with 15 bases aligning to TRBD2. The junction had 1 base not matched to a gene; V was cut back by 6 bases and J by 4 bases. The CDR3 extends over 14 amino acids. The germline V gene encodes CDR1 SGHAT and CDR2 FQNNGV.

The CDR3 is CASSLDRGYNSTDTQYF. CDR3 DNA: TGCGCCAGCAGTCTGGACAGGGGTTACAATAGCACAGATACGCAGTATTTT. This chain uses TRBV23-1 with TRBJ2-3; 9 positions agree with TRBD1. TRBV23-1 is an ORF, with its function uncertain. V was clipped by 4 bases and J by 0 bases; unmatched bases: 8. CDR3 length: 17 amino acids.

DNA of the CDR3: TGTGCCAGCAGCCCCCGCTGGGGCCAGGGGTACGAGCAGTACTTC. The encoded protein is CASSPRWGQGYEQYF. The chain couples TRBV28 to TRBJ2-5; maybe TRBD1 (6 bases). The DNA matches TRBJ2-7 better at its end, which makes the J call doubtful. This CDR3 spans 15 amino acids. From germline, CDR1 is MDHEN and CDR2 SYDVKM.

The rearrangement links TRBV28 to TRBJ2-7, with D possibly being TRBD1 (6 bases). In germline, CDR1 is MDHEN, CDR2 SYDVKM. V was cut by 8 bases and J by 1 base, with 21 bases left in between. This CDR3 region has 16 residues. The CDR3: CASQTWTARESYEQYF. The CDR3 nucleotides read TGTGCCAGCCAGACCTGGACAGCCAGAGAATCCTACGAGCAGTACTTC.

This clone was found a few times. The J gene is TRBJ1-2, the V gene TRBV7-2; perhaps TRBD1 as D (5 bases). The CDR3 loop spans 13 amino acids. Germline values: CDR1 SGHTA, CDR2 FQGNSA. Trimming stripped 1 base from V and 7 bases from J, with 10 bases between. CDR3: CASSLEYGGGYTF. CDR3 DNA: TGTGCCAGCAGCTTAGAGTATGGGGGTGGCTACACCTTC.

The CDR3 loop reads CASRPPKGTQYF. The CDR3 DNA follows: TGTGCCAGCAGACCCCCCAAGGGGACCCAGTACTTC. V gene TRBV7-2 combines with J gene TRBJ2-5, with no clear D. Germline V gene sequence: CDR1 SGHTA, CDR2 FQGNSA. V was pared by 6 bases and J by 7 bases, with 12 bases between. There are 12 residues in the CDR3.

This chain's CDR3 is CASTQRQGYTEAFF. The CDR3 DNA sequence: TGTGCCAGCACTCAACGACAGGGATATACTGAAGCTTTCTTT. The chain employs TRBV2 and TRBJ1-1, with TRBD1 identical over 7 bases. The V segment lost 7 bases and the J segment 5 bases; nucleotides outside the gene matches: 10. The CDR3 contains 14 residues. From germline, CDR1 is SNHLY and CDR2 FYNNEI.

The genes are TRBV10-3 and TRBJ2-1; D might be TRBD1 (6 bases). Deletions cut 4 bases from V and 5 bases from J, with 24 bases between. Germline V lookup: CDR1 ENHRY, CDR2 SYGVKD. The CDR3 contains 18 residues. For the CDR3, the DNA is TGTGCCATCAGTGGACAGGTATCAGACGTTATTACCCACAATGAGCAGTTCTTC. Amino acid sequence: CAISGQVSDVITHNEQFF.

CDR3 amino acids: CASSPTGGNEQFF. CDR3 DNA: TGTGCCAGCTCACCAACAGGGGGCAATGAGCAGTTCTTC. The chain joins TRBV18 to TRBJ2-1; 8 nucleotides match TRBD1. CDR1 and CDR2 (germline): KGHSH, LQKENI. CDR3 length equals 13 residues. Trimming removed 2 bases from V and 6 bases from J; junction bases left unmatched: 0.

The chain uses TRBV16 and TRBJ2-5, with D perhaps matching TRBD1 (5 bases). The end of the DNA fits TRBJ2-7 better, so the J call may be wrong. Germline loops: CDR1 KGHSY, CDR2 FQNENV. The length of the CDR3 is 13 residues. CDR3 DNA: TGTGCCAGCAGCCACGGGCAGGGAAGCGAGCAGTACTTC. Its protein product is CASSHGQGSEQYF.

The chain couples TRBV27 to TRBJ1-5, with D possibly matching TRBD1 (5 bases). Germline V CDR1 and CDR2: MNHEY, SMNVEV (reference sequence). V lost 4 bases, J lost 3 bases, and 13 bases lay in between. The CDR3 runs 15 residues. CDR3 residues: CASSWGTGPNQPQHF. The CDR3 nucleotides read TGTGCCAGCAGTTGGGGAACAGGTCCCAATCAGCCCCAGCATTTT.

The chain combines TRBV15 with TRBJ2-7, with 9 bases fitting TRBD1. With V trimmed by 1 base and J by 3 bases, 4 bases remained unmatched. Germline V lookup: CDR1 LNHNV, CDR2 YYDKDF (reference sequence). The CDR3 totals 15 residues. The CDR3 sequence is CATSRVSTGGYEQYF. The CDR3 DNA reads as TGTGCCACCAGCAGAGTGTCGACAGGGGGCTACGAGCAGTACTTC.

The chain uses TRBV29-1 and TRBJ2-2; 12 nucleotides agree with TRBD2. This CDR3 is built from 15 residues. The germline gives CDR1 SQVTM, CDR2 ANQGSEA. V shed 4 bases and J 5 bases; nucleotides not matched to a gene: 5. CDR3 in amino acids: CSVGPGTSGTGELFF. Written as DNA, the CDR3 is TGCAGCGTTGGACCCGGGACTAGCGGGACCGGGGAGCTGTTTTTT.

This CDR3 reads CASRAVGTGGKAFF. The CDR3 nucleotides read TGTGCCAGCAGGGCAGTTGGGACAGGAGGTAAGGCTTTCTTT. J is TRBJ1-1 and V is TRBV2; 8 nucleotides align to TRBD1. V trimming: 6 bases; J trimming: 11 bases; junction bases outside the gene matches: 14. This CDR3 contains 14 residues. CDR1 is SNHLY and CDR2 is FYNNEI in the germline V gene.

The chain carries TRBV5-1 and TRBJ2-3; D gene uncertain. V shed 0 bases and J shed 0 bases, with 5 bases lying between them. The CDR3 covers 14 residues. Per the germline V gene, CDR1 is SGHRS and CDR2 is YFSETQ. The CDR3 is CASSLAESTDTQYF. The CDR3 DNA sequence: TGCGCCAGCAGCTTGGCAGAAAGCACAGATACGCAGTATTTT.

The DNA of the CDR3 is TGTGCCAGCAGCTTCCCGGCGGGAGGGTCTTACAATGAGCAGTTCTTC. Translation: CASSFPAGGSYNEQFF. The chain has TRBV7-2 and TRBJ2-1; the match to TRBD2 covers 9 bases. There are 16 residues in the CDR3. The germline V gene has CDR1 SGHTA and CDR2 FQGNSA. The V segment lost 3 bases and the J segment 4 bases; nucleotides outside the gene matches: 7.

The rearrangement uses TRBV14 and TRBJ2-3; D gene unclear. Germline V CDR1 and CDR2: SGHDN, FVKESK. The CDR3 contains 11 residues. Between the trimmed V and J ends, which lost 5 bases and 2 bases, there was a span of 2 bases. The CDR3 nucleotides are TGTGCCAGCAGCTACACAGATACGCAGTATTTT. It is translated as CASSYTDTQYF.

The gene calls are TRBV6-1 and TRBJ1-1, with 7 positions matching TRBD1. The germline CDR1 and CDR2 sequences are MNHNS and SASEGT. This CDR3 region has 13 residues. Trimming removed 7 bases from V and 1 base from J; junction bases left unmatched: 3. This CDR3 reads CASTRTGNTEAFF. The CDR3 region has the DNA TGTGCCAGCACTCGGACAGGGAACACTGAAGCTTTCTTT.

In its sample, this clone was seen a few times. The chain employs TRBV7-9 and TRBJ2-3; 7 nucleotides line up with TRBD2. This CDR3 spans 17 amino acids. Germline V lookup: CDR1 SEHNR, CDR2 FQNEAQ (reference sequence). V was clipped by 0 bases and J by 6 bases; unmatched bases: 12. The CDR3 region has the DNA TGTGCCAGCAGCTTAGCGGCGGATGCGGGAGCTAGGGATACGCAGTATTTT. It is translated as CASSLAADAGARDTQYF.

This clone is a singleton in its sample. The chain carries TRBV5-1 and TRBJ2-7, with TRBD2 matching 8 bases. CDR3 size: 17 residues. The trim removed 4 bases at V and 2 bases at J, leaving 14 bases unmatched. Germline CDR1 is SGHRS and CDR2 is YFSETQ. Here the CDR3 reads CASSPLGGGLVAYEQYF. The CDR3 bases are TGCGCCAGCAGCCCACTCGGGGGGGGGCTCGTCGCCTACGAGCAGTACTTC. The variable domain in full, with the rest retrieved from reference TRBV5-1 and TRBJ2-7, is KAGVTQTPRYLIKTRGQQVTLSCSPISGHRSVSWYQQTPGQGLQFLFEYFSETQRNKGNFPGRFSGRQFSNSRSEMNVSTLELGDSALYLCASSPLGGGLVAYEQYFGPGTRLTVT.

The chain uses TRBV5-8 and TRBJ1-6; D is unresolved. Germline assignment: CDR1 SGHTS and CDR2 YDEGEE. The CDR3 covers 14 residues. V lost 5 bases to trimming and J lost 10 bases, with 16 bases between them. CDR3 sequence: CASSRTALISPLHF. Here the CDR3 DNA reads TGTGCCAGCAGTCGGACTGCCCTAATATCACCCCTCCACTTT.

V is TRBV28 and J is TRBJ2-7, with 8 bases aligning to TRBD2. Germline lookup yields CDR1 MDHEN and CDR2 SYDVKM. Unmatched junction bases numbered 11, after V lost 6 bases and J lost 4 bases. This CDR3 is built from 15 residues. Here the CDR3 reads CASRPPLAGAYEQYF. The CDR3 bases are TGTGCCAGCAGGCCACCCCTAGCGGGCGCTTACGAGCAGTACTTC.

The rearrangement links TRBV30 to TRBJ2-3, with a weak D call TRBD2 (6 bases). CDR3 length: 13 residues. Germline CDR1 reads GTSNPN; CDR2 reads SVGIG (reference sequence). Trimming pared 3 bases from V and 5 bases from J, leaving 12 bases between. The CDR3 DNA is TGTGCCTGGAGAGGCGGGAAGGGAGATACGCAGTATTTT. Residues: CAWRGGKGDTQYF.